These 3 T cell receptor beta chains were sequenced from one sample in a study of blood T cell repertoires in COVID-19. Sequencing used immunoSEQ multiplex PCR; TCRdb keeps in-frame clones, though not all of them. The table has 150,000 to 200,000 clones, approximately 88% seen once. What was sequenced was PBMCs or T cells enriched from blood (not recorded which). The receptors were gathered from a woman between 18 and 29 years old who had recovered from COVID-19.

CDR3 region: CARTGLACEQYF. CDR3 bases: TGTGCCAGAACTGGACTAGCCTGCGAGCAGTACTTC. The rearrangement joins TRBV19 to TRBJ2-7; 8 nucleotides agree with TRBD2. V lost 9 bases, J lost 6 bases, and 7 bases stayed unmatched. The CDR3 consists of 12 residues. Germline CDR1 LNHDA, CDR2 SQIVND (reference sequence).

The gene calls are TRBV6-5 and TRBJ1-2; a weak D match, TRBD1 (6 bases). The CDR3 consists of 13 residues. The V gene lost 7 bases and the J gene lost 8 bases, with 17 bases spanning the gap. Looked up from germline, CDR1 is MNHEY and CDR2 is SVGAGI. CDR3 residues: CASTLGGARGYTF. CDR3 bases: TGTGCCAGCACTCTGGGGGGGGCAAGAGGCTACACCTTC.

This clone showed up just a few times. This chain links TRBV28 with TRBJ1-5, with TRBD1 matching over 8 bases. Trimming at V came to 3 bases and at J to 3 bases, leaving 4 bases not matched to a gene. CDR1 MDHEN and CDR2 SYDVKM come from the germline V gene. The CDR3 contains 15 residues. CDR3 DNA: TGTGCCAGCAGTTTGGCAGGGGGCGTCAATCAGCCCCAGCATTTT. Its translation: CASSLAGGVNQPQHF.